The table lists the clone carrying this T cell receptor beta chain with a few counts. Its antigen remains unknown. From germline, CDR1 is SNHLY and CDR2 FYNNEI. This CDR3 contains 13 residues. V was clipped by 2 bases and J by 4 bases, with 8 bases between them. These data come from a study of T cell responses to AZD1222 COVID-19 vaccine. Study-wide points: Nearly half of spike-specific TCRs reportedly go after variant regions that carry no mutations. There were mostly white British donors and more females than males, and clonal diversity was possibly underestimated. Sampling that yielded the repertoires occurred only after the peak T cell response. Spike-specific TCR breadth and depth grew following two AZD1222 doses.

Assay: immunoSEQ multiplex PCR; the TCRdb copy retains only in-frame clones and omits some. The sample has 70,000 or so clones, around four fifths seen once. J is TRBJ1-2 and V is TRBV2; no reliable D call. This clonotype originated in an adult who received the AZD1222 COVID-19 vaccine. The source was peripheral blood, collected 28 days after the second AZD1222 dose. The CDR3 nucleotides are TGTGCCAGCAGTGAACTCAGGATCTATGGCTACACCTTC. It specifies CASSELRIYGYTF.